This T cell receptor beta chain was identified during a study of blood T cell repertoires in COVID-19. Study context: Researchers got acute and convalescent COVID-19 samples from the United States, Italy and Spain. Sources were T cells, B-cell-depleted T cells, or PBMCs; the material itself was cDNA or gDNA.

In the original workflow: The authors estimated nucleated cell counts from reference gene primer amplification. Measured with immunoSEQ multiplex PCR; TCRdb has only the in-frame clones, and not every one. V, J and clone size were drawn from that table, and D and trimming were deduced from the DNA. The sample comprises tens of thousands of clones, about nine tenths of which are singletons, and over 25% rests with the top ten. Sequencing was performed on peripheral blood. This TCR derives from a human donor in a cohort sampled during active COVID-19.

DNA for the CDR3: TGTGCCAGCAGCTTAGAATCGGCTAGCGGCCGCTACGAGCAGTACTTC. This translates into CASSLESASGRYEQYF. This chain joins TRBV11-1 and TRBJ2-7, with 7 bases fitting TRBD2. Per germline, CDR1 SGHAT and CDR2 FQDESV (reference sequence). Unmatched junction bases numbered 9, after V lost 1 base and J lost 3 bases. There are 16 residues in the CDR3. Supplemented by reference TRBV11-1 and TRBJ2-7, the full variable domain reads EAEVAQSPRYKITEKSQAVAFWCDPISGHATLYWYRQILGQGPELLVQFQDESVVDDSQLPKDRFSAERLKGVDSTLKIQPAELGDSAMYLCASSLESASGRYEQYFGPGTRLTVT.